The next 26 T cell receptor beta chains were all read from a single sample in a study of glioma-infiltrating T cells. Amplification of TCR alpha and beta CDR3 regions from RNA used iRepertoire nested multiplex PCR. TCRdb used MiXCR to reprocess the multiplex PCR reads, holding one entry per CDR3 protein. The profile covers around 390,000 distinct CDR3 sequences, with about two fifths appearing a single time and around 12% taken by the ten largest. The sequenced sample consisted of glioma tissue, nonneoplastic brain tissue, or PBMCs (not recorded which). These receptors came from a human donor with low-grade glioma or glioblastoma, undergoing nonglioma brain surgery, or in good health (not recorded which).

As for this clonotype: This sequence may be a read error, since a much larger clone differs from it by one base. V usage is TRBV28 and J usage is TRBJ2-1; TRBD1 matches at 9 bases. The CDR3 spans 14 residues. Germline-derived CDR1 and CDR2 are MDHEN and SYDVKM. In DNA form, the CDR3 reads TGTGCCAGCAGTCCCTGGGACAGGGTATATGAGCAGTCCTTC. It encodes CASSPWDRVYEQSF.

This clonotype was observed a few times. The gene calls are TRBV2 and TRBJ2-3, with 10 bases aligning to TRBD2. Germline CDR1 is SNHLY and CDR2 is FYNNEI. Trimming cost V 6 bases and J 6 bases; bases outside gene matches: 12. The CDR3 totals 16 residues. CDR3 bases: TGTGCCAGCAGCTTAGGCAAGCGGGGGGGTCGCGATACGCAGTATTTT. Its translation is CASSLGKRGGRDTQYF. The whole variable domain, filled in from reference TRBV2 and TRBJ2-3, reads EPEVTQTPSHQVTQMGQEVILRCVPISNHLYFYWYRQILGQKVEFLVSFYNNEISEKSEIFDDQFSVERPDGSNFTLKIRSTKLEDSAMYFCASSLGKRGGRDTQYFGPGTRLTVL.

This clonotype appeared a few times. This chain uses TRBV7-9 with TRBJ2-1; D is ambiguous. Trimming pared 3 bases from V and 5 bases from J, leaving 2 bases between. The germline CDR1 and CDR2 sequences are SEHNR and FQNEAQ (reference sequence). This CDR3 has 11 residues. For the CDR3, the DNA is TGTGCCAGCAGCTTTGACAATGAGCAGTTCTTC. Translating it yields CASSFDNEQFF.

There are a few counts of this clonotype. The gene calls are TRBV20-1 and TRBJ2-7; 10 nucleotides agree with TRBD1. The V and J ends lost 6 bases and 1 base, in that order; junction bases with no gene match: 6. The CDR3 has 14 residues. The germline V gene encodes CDR1 DFQATT and CDR2 SNEGSKA (reference sequence). CDR3 DNA: TGCAGTGCAAGGGACAGGGGACTATCCTACGAGCAGTACTTC. This sequence encodes CSARDRGLSYEQYF.

Many counts were recorded for this clonotype. The chain couples TRBV25-1 to TRBJ2-7; D tentatively reads TRBD1 or TRBD2 (5 bases each). V lost 0 bases, J lost 2 bases, and 8 bases lay in between. The CDR3 runs to 14 residues. The germline V gene encodes CDR1 MGHDK and CDR2 SYGVNS. CDR3 region: CASSEYWGTYEQYF. Written as DNA, the CDR3 is TGTGCCAGCAGTGAATATTGGGGGACCTACGAGCAGTACTTC.

The chain recombines TRBV12-3 or TRBV12-4 with TRBJ2-3; tentative D call: TRBD1 (8 bases). V lost 5 bases to trimming and J lost 6 bases, with 18 bases between them. The CDR3 has 15 residues. The CDR3 is CASSPWTGRADTQYF. CDR3 nucleotides: TGTGCCAGCAGTCCTTGGACAGGGAGGGCCGATACGCAGTATTTT.

The chain links TRBV7-9 to TRBJ2-7, with 14 bases lining up with TRBD2. The CDR3 has 17 residues. Unmatched junction bases numbered 6, after V lost 4 bases and J lost 1 base. From germline, CDR1 is SEHNR and CDR2 FQNEAQ (reference sequence). CDR3 amino acids: CASSSSRLAGGSYEQYF. Written as DNA, the CDR3 is TGTGCCAGCAGCTCCTCCAGACTAGCGGGAGGGTCCTACGAGCAGTACTTC. The entire variable domain, with the rest obtained from reference TRBV7-9 and TRBJ2-7, is as follows: DTGVSQNPRHKITKRGQNVTFRCDPISEHNRLYWYRQTLGQGPEFLTYFQNEAQLEKSRLLSDRFSAERPKGSFSTLEIQRTEQGDSAMYLCASSSSRLAGGSYEQYFGPGTRLTVT.

This clonotype occurred a few times. This sequence joins TRBV29-1 and TRBJ2-1; no clear D. CDR1 and CDR2 (germline): SQVTM, ANQGSEA. Trimming pared 4 bases from V and 7 bases from J, leaving 14 bases between. The CDR3 totals 13 residues. DNA for the CDR3: TGCAGCGTTGTTGTCGCATTGGGGAATGAGCAGTTCTTC. It translates to CSVVVALGNEQFF.

Of note for this clonotype: Possible read error: a much larger clone is one base away. No conserved phenylalanine or tryptophan ends this CDR3, so it is likely a read error. V is TRBV6-2 or TRBV6-3 and J is TRBJ2-1; TRBD2 might be the D (5 bases). Germline V CDR1 and CDR2: MNHEY, SVGEGT. This CDR3 spans 12 amino acids. Trimming left V 6 bases short and J 4 bases short, with 7 bases between. The CDR3, as DNA: TGTGCCAGCAGAGGACTGTACAATGAGCAGTTCCTC. The encoded protein is CASRGLYNEQFL.

This clonotype has ten or more counts. The chain employs TRBV6-1 and TRBJ2-7; D assignment may be TRBD1 or TRBD2 (6 bases each). Trimming stripped 2 bases from V and 4 bases from J, with 18 bases between. There are 16 residues in the CDR3. CDR1 and CDR2 from the germline V gene are MNHNS and SASEGT. This CDR3 reads CASSESPGASGYEQYF. CDR3 bases: TGTGCCAGCAGTGAATCTCCGGGGGCGAGTGGTTACGAGCAGTACTTC.

The rearrangement uses TRBV5-4 and TRBJ2-7; tentatively, D is TRBD1 (6 bases). The CDR3 extends over 13 amino acids. The germline gives CDR1 SGHNT, CDR2 YYREEE (reference sequence). Deletions cut 5 bases from V and 2 bases from J, with 11 bases between. For the CDR3, the DNA is TGTGCCAGCAGGGAGGACAGCGCCTACGAGCAGTACTTC. This sequence encodes CASREDSAYEQYF.

The chain links TRBV20-1 to TRBJ1-2, with D maybe TRBD1 (5 bases). CDR3 size: 16 residues. The V and J ends lost 2 bases and 3 bases respectively, with 19 bases between them. The V gene's germline CDR1 is DFQATT and CDR2 SNEGSKA (reference sequence). The CDR3 DNA is TGCAGTGCTAGAAATCCCTCAAGGGGCATTGACTATGGCTACACCTTC. This encodes CSARNPSRGIDYGYTF.

This clonotype has more than one count but fewer than ten. The chain combines TRBV7-9 with TRBJ2-3; D is possibly TRBD1 (6 bases). Germline CDR1 reads SEHNR; CDR2 reads FQNEAQ (reference sequence). The CDR3 is 14 residues long. V dropped 2 bases and J dropped 3 bases, with 9 bases sitting between them. CDR3 sequence (DNA): TGTGCCAGCAGCTTAAGGCAGGGGACAGATACGCAGTATTTT. As protein: CASSLRQGTDTQYF.

The rearrangement links TRBV7-9 to TRBJ1-1; the D is unclear. Trimming removed 0 bases from V and 7 bases from J, with 12 bases in between. The CDR3 has 14 residues. Germline V lookup: CDR1 SEHNR, CDR2 FQNEAQ (reference sequence). CDR3 nucleotides: TGTGCCAGCAGCTTAGCAGTTGGGCGGGATGAAGCTTTCTTT. The encoded protein is CASSLAVGRDEAFF.

The chain links TRBV11-2 to TRBJ2-3, with TRBD2 identical over 7 bases. The CDR3 runs to 15 residues. V shed 1 base and J 4 bases; nucleotides not matched to a gene: 5. Germline V gene data show CDR1 as SGHAT and CDR2 as FQNNGV. The CDR3 region has the DNA TGTGCCAGCAGCTTAGTGGCTAGCGGCCCAGATACGCAGTATTTT. Amino acid sequence: CASSLVASGPDTQYF.

This clonotype was observed many times. This chain joins TRBV27 and TRBJ1-1, with no clear D. From germline, CDR1 is MNHEY and CDR2 SMNVEV (reference sequence). The CDR3 is 9 amino acids. V dropped 9 bases and J dropped 2 bases, with 1 base sitting between them. The chain's CDR3 is CARNTEAFF. The CDR3 nucleotides are TGTGCCAGAAACACTGAAGCTTTCTTT.

This clonotype was counted ten times or more. V is TRBV20-1 and J is TRBJ1-5; D is undetermined. There are 14 residues in the CDR3. Per the germline V gene, CDR1 is DFQATT and CDR2 is SNEGSKA (reference sequence). Trimming took 3 bases from V and 2 from J, leaving 11 bases between them. The CDR3 region is CSASPLGGNQPQHF. The CDR3 DNA is TGCAGTGCTAGTCCACTCGGTGGCAATCAGCCCCAGCATTTT.

This clonotype was observed a handful of times. This chain links TRBV6-2 or TRBV6-3 with TRBJ2-5, with 8 bases aligning to TRBD2. Looked up from germline, CDR1 is MNHEY and CDR2 is SVGEGT. After removal of 5 bases from V and 4 bases from J, the junction contained 9 bases not matched to a gene. This CDR3 contains 15 residues. CDR3 DNA: TGTGCCAGCAGTCAGGTAGCGGGGTACGCAGAGACCCAGTACTTC. Translation gives CASSQVAGYAETQYF.

Note on this clonotype: This is likely a read error, given that the CDR3 carries no conserved phenylalanine or tryptophan at its end. The chain has TRBV7-3 and TRBJ2-3; 10 bases line up with TRBD2. The germline V gene has CDR1 SGHTA and CDR2 FQGTGA. The CDR3 consists of 16 residues. Trimming cost V 5 bases and J 5 bases; bases outside gene matches: 10. The chain's CDR3 is CASSPDRAGGGDTQYL. The DNA for the CDR3 is TGTGCCAGCAGCCCTGACAGAGCGGGAGGGGGAGATACGCAGTATCTT.

V is TRBV4-1 and J is TRBJ2-7; D gene ambiguous. Trimming took 4 bases from V and 1 from J, leaving 11 bases between them. From germline, CDR1 is MGHRA and CDR2 YSYEKL. CDR3 length equals 14 residues. This CDR3 reads CASSLVQSSYEQYF. CDR3 nucleotide sequence: TGCGCCAGCAGCCTGGTACAGAGTTCCTACGAGCAGTACTTC.

Worth noting for this clonotype: A much larger clonotype is one base distant, so this may be a read error. The chain recombines TRBV15 with TRBJ2-1; D uncertain. The germline gives CDR1 LNHNV, CDR2 YYDKDF (reference sequence). This CDR3 is built from 13 residues. The CDR3 sequence is CATSLPSLHEQLF. CDR3 sequence (DNA): TGTGCCACCAGCCTACCCTCCCTTCATGAGCAGCTCTTC.

As regards this clonotype: This clone may be a read error of a much larger clone one base away. The chain carries TRBV28 and TRBJ1-5; TRBD1 matches at 9 bases. This CDR3 comprises 14 residues. The junction had 9 bases not matched to a gene; V was cut back by 7 bases and J by 8 bases. Germline V gene lookup returns CDR1 MDHEN and CDR2 SYDVKM. The CDR3 nucleotides are TGTGCCAGCAATCCGGGACAGGGAAATAAGCCCCAGCATTTT. Translating it yields CASNPGQGNKPQHF. Variable domain in full (rest from reference TRBV28 and TRBJ1-5): DVKVTQSSRYLVKRTGEKVFLECVQDMDHENMFWYRQDPGLGLRLIYFSYDVKMKEKGDIPEGYSVSREKKERFSLILESASTNQTSMYLCASNPGQGNKPQHFGDGTRLSIL.

With respect to this clonotype: A clone one base away is much larger, so this may be a read error. This chain joins TRBV27 and TRBJ1-2, with D maybe TRBD1 (5 bases). This CDR3 spans 13 amino acids. In germline, CDR1 is MNHEY, CDR2 SMNVEV (reference sequence). Here the CDR3 reads CASSFGGYYGYAF. The DNA of the CDR3 is TGTGCCAGCAGTTTTGGGGGGTACTATGGCTACGCCTTC.

This clonotype occurred a few times. The chain recombines TRBV25-1 with TRBJ1-4; 8 nucleotides agree with TRBD1. Germline values: CDR1 MGHDK, CDR2 SYGVNS. With V trimmed by 3 bases and J by 7 bases, 7 bases remained unmatched. This CDR3 has 15 amino acids. The CDR3 reads CASSDLWTGSEKLFF. The CDR3 nucleotides are TGTGCCAGCAGTGATCTTTGGACAGGGAGTGAAAAACTGTTTTTT.

At least ten counts were recorded for this clonotype. The rearrangement uses TRBV20-1 and TRBJ2-1; 8 bases match TRBD2. CDR1 is DFQATT and CDR2 is SNEGSKA in the germline V gene (reference sequence). The CDR3 extends over 16 amino acids. V gave up 0 bases and J gave up 9 bases; unmatched junction bases: 13. This CDR3 is CSARDRRGAGGGEQFF. In DNA form, the CDR3 reads TGCAGTGCTAGAGATAGGCGGGGGGCCGGTGGGGGTGAGCAGTTCTTC.

There are a few counts of this clonotype. This chain joins TRBV15 and TRBJ2-7, with TRBD2 matching 9 bases. Germline CDR1 and CDR2: LNHNV and YYDKDF (reference sequence). Trimming at V came to 1 base and at J to 3 bases, leaving 4 bases not matched to a gene. The CDR3 extends over 15 amino acids. The CDR3 reads CATSRGGTSLYEQYF. The CDR3 DNA reads as TGTGCCACCAGCAGAGGCGGGACTAGCCTCTACGAGCAGTACTTC.